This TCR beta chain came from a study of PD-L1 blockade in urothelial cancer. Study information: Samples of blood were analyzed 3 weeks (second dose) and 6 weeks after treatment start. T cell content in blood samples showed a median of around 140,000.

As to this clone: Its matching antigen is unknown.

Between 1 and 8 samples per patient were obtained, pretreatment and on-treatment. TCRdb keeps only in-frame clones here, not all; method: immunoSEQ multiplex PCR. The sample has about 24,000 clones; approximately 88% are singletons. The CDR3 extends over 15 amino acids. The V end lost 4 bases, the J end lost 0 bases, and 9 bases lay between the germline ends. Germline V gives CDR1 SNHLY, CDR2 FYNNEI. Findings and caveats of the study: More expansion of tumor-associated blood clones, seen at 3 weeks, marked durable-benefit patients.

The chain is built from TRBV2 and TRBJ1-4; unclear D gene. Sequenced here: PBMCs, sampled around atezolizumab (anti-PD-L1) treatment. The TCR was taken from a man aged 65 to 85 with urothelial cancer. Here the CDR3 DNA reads TGTGCCAGCAGTGGGTCAACTGCAACTAATGAAAAACTGTTTTTT. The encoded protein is CASSGSTATNEKLFF.